The sequence of this TCR beta chain was determined in a study of a mutant IDH1 vaccine in newly diagnosed glioma. Turning to the study itself: Vaccines were first given 4-6 weeks after radiotherapy alone, or with temozolomide cycles. Therapy received beforehand was radiotherapy, temozolomide, or both, with most patients given both.

Some clones are missing from TCRdb's copy, which holds only in-frame ones; the method was immunoSEQ multiplex PCR. Of about 53,000 clones listed, approximately 79% are singletons. The time point: week 5, during vaccination. Alongside topical imiquimod, each dose of vaccine comprised 300 ug of mutant IDH1 20-mer peptide. As for this clone: Its target is not known.

Trimming stripped 4 bases from V and 10 bases from J, with 16 bases between. CDR3 length equals 13 residues. Germline V gives CDR1 LNHNV, CDR2 YYDKDF (reference sequence). Sequenced material: PBMCs, taken from a glioma patient whose treatment included an IDH1 peptide vaccine. The sequence came from a woman aged 18-30 years with glioma. Some clones in this sample may be carry-over from other donors' samples. V is TRBV15 and J is TRBJ1-1; D uncertain. The CDR3 is CATSTTPAKGAFF. CDR3 nucleotides: TGTGCCACCAGCACGACTCCGGCCAAGGGAGCTTTCTTT.